What follows is one TCR beta chain and its context. Its target is unknown. Peripheral blood came from all dose cohorts at three timepoints. These data come from a study of OX40 agonist ivuxolimab in advanced cancers. Clones were sequenced by immunoSEQ multiplex PCR, and TCRdb holds only the in-frame ones, with some missing. Found here are roughly 56,000 clones, roughly 86% of them singletons; the top ten hold about 3%. Regarding the study as a whole: The authors did not determine the antigen specificity of the expanded peripheral T cells. Expansion of clones was among the lowest in partial responders at 0.1-3.0 mg/kg.

V dropped 7 bases and J dropped 1 base, with 10 bases sitting between them. Per germline, CDR1 SGHVS and CDR2 FQNEAQ. This CDR3 is 13 amino acids long. The chain carries TRBV7-8 and TRBJ2-5; TRBD1 might be the D (5 bases). The material was CD4+ or CD8+ T cells sorted from blood, obtained in a trial of the OX40 agonist ivuxolimab. The TCR comes from an adult with an advanced solid tumor such as melanoma, head and neck, liver or kidney cancer. This chain's CDR3 is CASMPGPQETQYF. As DNA, the CDR3 is TGTGCCAGCATGCCAGGGCCCCAAGAGACCCAGTACTTC.